Listed below are T cell receptor beta chains from one sample, sequenced in a study of blood T cells in healthy people across ages. One entry per CDR3 protein, called by TCRdb with MiXCR from the 5' RACE reads. Altogether hundreds of thousands of distinct CDR3 sequences are present, 56% being singletons, with the ten largest covering about 26%. Sequencing was performed on blood. These TCRs come from a man aged 40-49 years in good health. CDR3s include the opening cysteine and the closing phenylalanine or tryptophan.

13 | TRBJ2-5 | TRBV29-1 | CSATRVVKETQYF
15 | TRBJ1-3 | TRBV6-1 | CASSDRQGAGNTIYF
16 | TRBJ1-6 | TRBV5-1 | CASSPDRSSYNSPLHF
14 | TRBJ1-1 | TRBV6-2/TRBV6-3 | CASSYHPVITEAFF
15 | NA | TRBV4-3 | CASSLTTGAGETQYF
16 | TRBJ2-5 | TRBV4-1 | CASSPTSGRIDNEQYF
14 | TRBJ1-2 | TRBV29-1 | CSVTRDKDNYGYTF
15 | TRBJ1-2 | TRBV4-2 | CASSQFETGGGRYTF
14 | TRBJ2-3 | TRBV11-2 | CASSPTSKVDTQYF
15 | TRBJ2-3 | TRBV7-2 | CASSLGDRGGNTQYF
14 | TRBJ1-6 | TRBV20-1 | CSTVTSIDNSPLHF
18 | TRBJ2-5 | TRBV5-1 | CAGSLVSRGGWGQETQYF
16 | TRBJ2-1 | TRBV7-2 | CASSLRPSQGINEQFF
18 | TRBJ2-5 | TRBV20-1 | CSATGSGGRTPTKETQYF
16 | TRBJ1-2 | TRBV27 | CASTTSPYRGLYGYTF
17 | TRBJ2-3 | TRBV28 | CASSSQRTRSGTDTQYF
15 | TRBJ2-5 | TRBV6-2/TRBV6-3 | CASTTLEGIQETQYF
15 | NA | TRBV28 | CASSPRGAMGETQYF
11 | TRBJ1-2 | TRBV20-1 | CSARKGDGYTF
13 | TRBJ2-1 | TRBV27 | CASGTGNVNEQFF
13 | TRBJ2-7 | TRBV27 | CASSPVPGYEQYF
13 | TRBJ2-5 | TRBV20-1 | CSAQLGALETQYF
16 | TRBJ2-5 | TRBV11-1 | CASSLARAGARETQYF
13 | TRBJ2-7 | TRBV6-2/TRBV6-3 | CASADSISYEQYF
16 | TRBJ2-6 | TRBV9 | CASTKGPSSGANVLTF
14 | NA | TRBV6-5 | CASCKAGPRDEQYF
16 | TRBJ1-2 | TRBV10-3 | CAISENRPETNYGYTF
14 | TRBJ1-2 | TRBV28 | CASSETGIPYGYTF
12 | TRBJ1-1 | TRBV20-1 | CSARENRAAAFF
16 | TRBJ2-3 | TRBV4-3 | CASSQGSRTSTDTQYF
15 | TRBJ2-5 | TRBV6-1 | CASRRPGGGQETQYF
16 | NA | TRBV2 | CASSDHRVNGGNEQYF
15 | TRBJ1-2 | TRBV4-1 | CASSQEGSGPYGYTF
13 | TRBJ2-7 | TRBV28 | CASSFVRGGEQYF
14 | TRBJ2-7 | TRBV24-1 | CATAGTGLLNEQYF
11 | TRBJ2-3 | TRBV20-1 | CSPGAQDTQYF
22 | TRBJ2-3 | TRBV20-1 | CSADRLIETGEDRGFFADTQYF
16 | TRBJ2-1 | TRBV7-6 | CASSLSFSLLWNEQFF
14 | TRBJ1-1 | TRBV29-1 | CSVGTDTMNTEAFF
14 | NA | TRBV6-5 | CASSWRDTLYEQYF
17 | TRBJ2-7 | TRBV6-1 | CASSPRLAGGIVYEQYF
16 | TRBJ2-1 | TRBV20-1 | CSARPVRQGPRNEQFF
11 | TRBJ2-3 | TRBV6-5 | CASQGSDTQYF
15 | TRBJ2-7 | TRBV6-4 | CASSDPPRTGGEQYF
14 | TRBJ2-7 | TRBV12-3/TRBV12-4 | CASSLQGQLVEQYF
15 | TRBJ2-5 | TRBV30 | CAWSRDRTLFNEQYF
15 | TRBJ1-2 | TRBV12-3/TRBV12-4 | CASTETGVPNYGYTF
15 | TRBJ2-2 | TRBV9 | CASRKREGGTGELFF
14 | TRBJ2-3 | TRBV20-1 | CSATQLARTDTQYF
11 | TRBJ2-7 | TRBV20-1 | CSATGSYEQYF